The 9 T cell receptor beta chains reported below all come from one sample, sequenced in a study of cytomegalovirus exposure and HLA in healthy donors. The PCR ran on 60 Vbeta and 13 Jbeta primers. Libraries were prepared by immunoSEQ multiplex PCR; TCRdb keeps only in-frame clonotypes and omits some of them. This table has more than 95,000 clones, about 11% appearing once. The material sequenced was PBMCs. All receptors come from a woman aged 18-29 years in good health and CMV-seropositive.

This clone was seen more than once but under ten times. The gene calls are TRBV5-4 and TRBJ2-5, with 8 nucleotides matching TRBD1. V trimming: 4 bases; J trimming: 4 bases; junction bases outside the gene matches: 6. Looked up from germline, CDR1 is SGHNT and CDR2 is YYREEE (reference sequence). This CDR3 spans 14 amino acids. The CDR3 nucleotides are TGTGCCAGCAGCCTCCGGACAGGGACAGAGACCCAGTACTTC. Amino acids: CASSLRTGTETQYF.

The chain recombines TRBV19 with TRBJ1-1; unclear D gene. The V end lost 7 bases, the J end lost 5 bases, and 14 bases lay between the germline ends. CDR3 size: 13 residues. The germline CDR1 and CDR2 sequences are LNHDA and SQIVND (reference sequence). The CDR3, as DNA: TGTGCCAGTACCGGCGGGAGGTGGACTGAAGCTTTCTTT. Translation: CASTGGRWTEAFF.

This clone occurred a few times. This chain links TRBV6-5 with TRBJ1-4; no firm D call. V gave up 4 bases and J gave up 4 bases, with 16 bases separating them. Per the germline V gene, CDR1 is MNHEY and CDR2 is SVGAGI. The length of the CDR3 is 16 residues. The CDR3 sequence: CASSFDTNLINEKLFF. As DNA, the CDR3 is TGTGCCAGCAGTTTTGACACAAACCTAATTAATGAAAAACTGTTTTTT.

This clone was seen only a few times. This sequence joins TRBV11-2 and TRBJ2-7; 7 nucleotides agree with TRBD1. Germline trimming cut 5 bases from V and 3 bases from J; bases unmatched to any gene: 4. Per germline, CDR1 SGHAT and CDR2 FQNNGV. The CDR3 contains 13 residues. CDR3 protein: CASSLGTVYEQYF. CDR3 sequence (DNA): TGTGCCAGCAGCCTCGGGACAGTCTACGAGCAGTACTTC.

The chain employs TRBV20-1 and TRBJ2-5; tentative D call: TRBD2 (5 bases). This CDR3 is 11 amino acids long. Trimming took off 5 bases at V and 9 bases at J, with 13 bases between the two ends. The germline gives CDR1 DFQATT, CDR2 SNEGSKA (reference sequence). The CDR3 DNA follows: TGCAGTGCTCCGCTTCAGAGGGCCCAGTACTTC. Translation gives CSAPLQRAQYF.

This clone was counted between two and nine times. The chain recombines TRBV29-1 with TRBJ2-7, with 9 bases aligning to TRBD1. Germline V CDR1 and CDR2: SQVTM, ANQGSEA. The CDR3 totals 14 residues. Trimming cost V 3 bases and J 3 bases; bases outside gene matches: 6. Here the CDR3 DNA reads TGCAGCGTTGATGCGGGACAGGGTGTCTACGAGCAGTACTTC. Amino acids: CSVDAGQGVYEQYF.

The sample holds a few counts of this clone. V usage is TRBV2 and J usage is TRBJ2-5; a weak D match, TRBD1 (6 bases). V dropped 6 bases and J dropped 4 bases, with 12 bases sitting between them. The CDR3 spans 13 residues. The V gene's germline CDR1 is SNHLY and CDR2 FYNNEI. The CDR3 DNA is TGTGCCAGCAGCGGGACAATTAGAGAGACCCAGTACTTC. Translating gives CASSGTIRETQYF.

This clone was counted between two and nine times. The chain joins TRBV7-9 to TRBJ1-5; D might be TRBD1 (5 bases). V shed 0 bases and J shed 2 bases, with 14 bases lying between them. Germline CDR1 reads SEHNR; CDR2 reads FQNEAQ (reference sequence). The CDR3 has 17 amino acids. The CDR3 region has the DNA TGTGCCAGCAGCTTAGCGTTCGGGACTACTGGCAATCAGCCCCAGCATTTT. Translation gives CASSLAFGTTGNQPQHF.

The CDR3: CASAKGGYYNEQFF. In DNA form, the CDR3 reads TGTGCCAGTGCAAAAGGGGGCTATTACAATGAGCAGTTCTTC. This rearrangement joins TRBV28 to TRBJ2-1, with 7 bases identical to TRBD1. Germline CDR1 and CDR2: MDHEN and SYDVKM. The J segment lost 4 bases and the V segment lost 9 bases, leaving 9 bases of the junction unmatched. The CDR3 spans 14 residues.